Below are 3 T cell receptor beta chains sequenced from a single sample in a study of post-analysis software for immune sequencing data (dated by TCRdb to the mid-2010s). Overall results and qualifications from the work: Patients showed significantly higher frequencies than controls for about 5 TRBV segments, among them TRBV5-6, TRBV5-1 and TRBV20-1.

No antigens are known for them. The library was prepared using PCR. The data were produced on an Illumina HiSeq 2500. To reduce PCR and sequencing biases, unique molecular identifiers were incorporated into the TCR beta cDNA libraries. TCRdb took the public reads, trimmed them with fastp at Q25, ran MiXCR for clone calling and kept in-frame beta chains. Each CDR3 protein appears once, grouped with its most common genes and DNA. In all, the sample holds 750,000 to 950,000 distinct CDR3 sequences, and about 50% of those were seen once. The ten largest clones take up approximately 4.3% of the sample. Material for sequencing was blood. These receptors were obtained from a girl between 5 and 17 years old with multiple sclerosis.

This chain connects TRBV5-1 to TRBJ2-1; 14 bases agree with TRBD2. V dropped 1 base and J dropped 2; count of bases not matched to a gene: 8. Germline CDR1 reads SGHRS; CDR2 reads YFSETQ. The CDR3 length is 19 residues. CDR3: CASSLIPGTSGSTYNEQFF. The CDR3 bases are TGCGCCAGCAGCTTGATTCCCGGGACTAGCGGGAGTACCTACAATGAGCAGTTCTTC.

The chain carries TRBV7-9 and TRBJ2-1; 7 nucleotides match TRBD2. The CDR3 is made up of 15 amino acids. CDR1 is SEHNR and CDR2 is FQNEAQ in the germline V gene (reference sequence). Germline trimming cut 5 bases from V and 4 bases from J; bases unmatched to any gene: 8. This CDR3 reads CASSAGLAEYNEQFF. The DNA of the CDR3 is TGTGCCAGCAGCGCAGGGCTAGCGGAGTACAATGAGCAGTTCTTC.

V gene TRBV7-6 combines with J gene TRBJ2-4, with 11 bases that match TRBD1. The J call is doubtful: the DNA matches TRBJ2-5 better. Germline CDR1 is SGHVS and CDR2 is FNYEAQ. The CDR3 totals 16 residues. The CDR3 DNA reads TGTGCCAGCAGCTTAGCCCCGGGACAGGGGGTAGAGACCCAGTACTTC. It encodes CASSLAPGQGVETQYF.